This entry lists 32 T cell receptor beta chains sequenced from one sample in a study of CD8 T cells in Susac syndrome. With random hexamers, 0.5 to 1 ug RNA was reverse transcribed. TCRdb processed the immunoSEQ multiplex PCR reads anew with MiXCR; each CDR3 protein has one entry. The data contain under 550,000 distinct CDR3 sequences, more than 80% of them singletons. Material: CD8+ T cells from PBMCs. The receptors derive from a human donor with multiple sclerosis.

This chain uses TRBV27 with TRBJ2-3; no clear D gene. The CDR3 contains 15 residues. Per the germline V gene, CDR1 is MNHEY and CDR2 is SMNVEV (reference sequence). Trimming removed 6 bases at V and 3 bases at J, with 16 bases between. The CDR3 nucleotides are TGTGCCAGCAGAGTTTTTGATAGGTCTACAGATACGCAGTATTTT. Protein sequence: CASRVFDRSTDTQYF.

The chain combines TRBV20-1 with TRBJ1-1; 10 bases line up with TRBD1. The CDR3 totals 12 residues. The trim removed 5 bases at V and 6 bases at J, leaving 3 bases unmatched. Germline V CDR1 and CDR2: DFQATT, SNEGSKA (reference sequence). This CDR3 reads CSAADRGPEAFF. Here the CDR3 DNA reads TGCAGTGCTGCTGACAGGGGGCCTGAAGCTTTCTTT.

The rearrangement joins TRBV7-2 to TRBJ2-1, with 7 bases aligning to TRBD2. Germline values: CDR1 SGHTA, CDR2 FQGNSA. This CDR3 spans 17 amino acids. V lost 5 bases and J lost 0; bases outside the gene matches: 10. The DNA for the CDR3 is TGTGCCAGCAGCCCAGCGGGACTCTGGAGCTCCTACAATGAGCAGTTCTTC. Amino acids: CASSPAGLWSSYNEQFF.

This clonotype was seen a single time. This rearrangement joins TRBV9 to TRBJ2-6; 14 bases match TRBD2. The CDR3 is made up of 20 amino acids. CDR1 is SGDLS, CDR2 YYNGEE, per germline. Trimming removed 3 bases from V and 2 bases from J; junction bases left unmatched: 10. CDR3 amino acids: CASSDHPGTSGSTGANVLTF. CDR3 nucleotides: TGTGCCAGCAGCGACCACCCCGGGACTAGCGGGAGTACTGGGGCCAACGTCCTGACTTTC.

The table lists this clonotype with a count of one. The genes are TRBV14 and TRBJ2-5, with D tentatively TRBD1 (5 bases). The CDR3 length is 12 residues. Germline CDR1 SGHDN, CDR2 FVKESK. Between the trimmed V and J ends, which lost 2 bases and 9 bases, there was a span of 10 bases. CDR3 in DNA: TGTGCCAGCAGCCAAAGGGGTCCCTCCCAGTACTTC. Encoded protein: CASSQRGPSQYF.

This clonotype was observed a few times. The chain joins TRBV27 to TRBJ1-1; D is uncertain. Germline-derived CDR1 and CDR2 are MNHEY and SMNVEV (reference sequence). V was trimmed by 5 bases and J by 0 bases, leaving 7 bases between them. The CDR3 spans 13 residues. CDR3 nucleotides: TGTGCCAGCAGTGCCACTGTGAACACTGAAGCTTTCTTT. Protein: CASSATVNTEAFF.

The chain combines TRBV5-1 with TRBJ2-1, with 11 bases aligning to TRBD2. Germline assignment: CDR1 SGHRS and CDR2 YFSETQ. CDR3 size: 19 residues. J gave up 4 bases and V 1 base, and 13 bases lay outside the gene matches. The CDR3 DNA follows: TGCGCCAGCAGCTTGATCTTCTCGTCGGGACTAGCGGCTTACAATGAGCAGTTCTTC. It is translated as CASSLIFSSGLAAYNEQFF.

This clonotype was seen a few times. The rearrangement uses TRBV4-2 and TRBJ2-7; D might be TRBD2 (6 bases). Trimming cost V 0 bases and J 1 base, with 10 bases left between them. The CDR3 extends over 15 amino acids. Germline assignment: CDR1 LGHNA and CDR2 YNFKEQ. CDR3 in amino acids: CASSQEGDLSYEQYF. Here the CDR3 DNA reads TGTGCCAGCAGCCAAGAGGGGGACTTATCCTACGAGCAGTACTTC.

This clonotype was observed a single time. The chain carries TRBV3-1 and TRBJ2-1; D is ambiguous. Trimming cost V 0 bases and J 4 bases, with 10 bases left between them. Germline V gene data show CDR1 as LGHDT and CDR2 as YNNKEL (reference sequence). This CDR3 has 15 amino acids. CDR3 sequence: CASSQEGGIYNEQFF. For the CDR3, the DNA is TGTGCCAGCAGCCAAGAGGGCGGCATTTACAATGAGCAGTTCTTC.

This sequence joins TRBV29-1 and TRBJ2-7; D may be TRBD1 or TRBD2 (7 bases each). The CDR3 runs 12 residues. V gave up 7 bases and J gave up 4 bases, with 14 bases separating them. CDR1 SQVTM and CDR2 ANQGSEA come from the germline V gene. The CDR3 DNA reads TGCAGCGCCCAGGGGGGGAATTACGAGCAGTACTTC. It yields the protein CSAQGGNYEQYF.

The chain uses TRBV30 and TRBJ1-1; a weak D match, TRBD1 (5 bases). Per germline, CDR1 GTSNPN and CDR2 SVGIG (reference sequence). The CDR3 is 15 amino acids. V was trimmed by 7 bases and J by 0 bases, leaving 18 bases between them. In nucleotides, the CDR3 is TGTGCCTCCAAGGGGACTCTAGATATGAACACTGAAGCTTTCTTT. Encoded protein: CASKGTLDMNTEAFF.

This chain links TRBV6-5 with TRBJ2-7; D is uncertain. The germline V gene has CDR1 MNHEY and CDR2 SVGAGI. CDR3 size: 13 residues. Trimming took off 2 bases at V and 4 bases at J, with 9 bases between the two ends. The CDR3 coding sequence is TGTGCCAGCAGTTACATAATGGGATACGAGCAGTACTTC. This sequence encodes CASSYIMGYEQYF.

The V gene is TRBV29-1, the J gene TRBJ2-1; D is unresolved. The V end lost 4 bases, the J end lost 3 bases, and 7 bases lay between the germline ends. Germline V gene lookup returns CDR1 SQVTM and CDR2 ANQGSEA. The CDR3 is 12 amino acids. The CDR3 spells CSVGMDYNEQFF. CDR3 in DNA: TGCAGCGTTGGGATGGACTACAATGAGCAGTTCTTC.

The V gene is TRBV29-1, the J gene TRBJ1-2; D is unresolved. There are 17 residues in the CDR3. The V end lost 6 bases, the J end lost 0 bases, and 23 bases lay between the germline ends. CDR1 is SQVTM, CDR2 ANQGSEA, per germline. In nucleotides, the CDR3 is TGCAGCGTCAAGGTATTTGCGGGCACCGACCCTAACTATGGCTACACCTTC. Protein sequence: CSVKVFAGTDPNYGYTF.

This sequence joins TRBV20-1 and TRBJ2-7, with D unclear. Germline V gene lookup returns CDR1 DFQATT and CDR2 SNEGSKA (reference sequence). This CDR3 region has 12 residues. With 1 base removed from V and 3 bases from J, the gap between germline ends came to 7 bases. The CDR3 nucleotides are TGCAGTGCTAGAGTTAGAAGCTACGAGCAGTACTTC. It translates to CSARVRSYEQYF.

J is TRBJ2-2 and V is TRBV3-1; tentatively, D is TRBD1 or TRBD2 (5 bases each). CDR3 size: 16 residues. Germline CDR1 LGHDT, CDR2 YNNKEL (reference sequence). Trimming removed 3 bases from V and 0 bases from J, with 11 bases in between. CDR3 coding DNA: TGTGCCAGCAGCCAGACCCGGGACCCGAACACCGGGGAGCTGTTTTTT. This sequence encodes CASSQTRDPNTGELFF.

The rearrangement joins TRBV6-6 to TRBJ2-1; 7 bases line up with TRBD1. Germline loops: CDR1 MNHNY, CDR2 SVGAGI (reference sequence). The J segment lost 8 bases and the V segment lost 6 bases, leaving 7 bases of the junction unmatched. The CDR3 contains 13 residues. The CDR3 loop reads CASSLGQSHEQFF. The CDR3 bases are TGTGCCAGCAGCCTGGGACAGTCGCATGAGCAGTTCTTC.

The chain recombines TRBV14 with TRBJ2-5; a possible D gene is TRBD1 (6 bases). The CDR3 is 15 residues long. CDR1 is SGHDN, CDR2 FVKESK, per germline. Trimming removed 0 bases at V and 3 bases at J, with 11 bases between. The CDR3 here is CASSQDWTAEETQYF. The CDR3 DNA follows: TGTGCCAGCAGCCAAGATTGGACAGCAGAAGAGACCCAGTACTTC.

The rearrangement links TRBV14 to TRBJ2-1; D ambiguous. The ends were cut back, 0 bases at V and 0 bases at J, with 9 bases in the middle. This CDR3 comprises 16 residues. The germline V gene has CDR1 SGHDN and CDR2 FVKESK. CDR3 sequence: CASSQEMAHSYNEQFF. The CDR3 DNA reads TGTGCCAGCAGCCAAGAGATGGCACACTCCTACAATGAGCAGTTCTTC.

The CDR3 DNA sequence: TGTGCCTGGAGTGTAACCTCTGGAAACACCATATATTTT. This codes for CAWSVTSGNTIYF. The rearrangement joins TRBV30 to TRBJ1-3; no reliable D call. This CDR3 is built from 13 residues. Germline-derived CDR1 and CDR2 are GTSNPN and SVGIG (reference sequence). V gave up 0 bases and J gave up 0 bases, with 3 bases separating them.

The chain employs TRBV6-6 and TRBJ2-2, with 8 bases identical to TRBD1. The CDR3 totals 15 residues. Germline values: CDR1 MNHNY, CDR2 SVGAGI (reference sequence). The ends lost 4 bases at V and 3 bases at J; junction bases unmatched: 4. DNA for the CDR3: TGTGCCAGCAGTTTGGGACAGGCACACACCGGGGAGCTGTTTTTT. This translates into CASSLGQAHTGELFF.

The genes are TRBV6-1 and TRBJ1-1; the D is unclear. CDR3 length equals 17 residues. Germline CDR1 MNHNS, CDR2 SASEGT. V lost 2 bases to trimming and J lost 0 bases, with 16 bases between them. The CDR3 DNA reads TGTGCCAGCAGTGAACCTGGAGGCGCCCCCATGAACACTGAAGCTTTCTTT. It encodes CASSEPGGAPMNTEAFF.

The chain carries TRBV27 and TRBJ1-6; D perhaps matches TRBD1 (5 bases). The ends were cut back, 3 bases at V and 5 bases at J, with 8 bases in the middle. Germline CDR1 MNHEY, CDR2 SMNVEV (reference sequence). CDR3 size: 14 residues. CDR3 region: CASSFGTDNSPLHF. Written as DNA, the CDR3 is TGTGCCAGCAGTTTCGGGACGGATAATTCACCCCTCCACTTT.

This clonotype was detected only once. The chain uses TRBV28 and TRBJ2-5; 9 bases fit TRBD1. The germline V gene encodes CDR1 MDHEN and CDR2 SYDVKM. After removal of 6 bases from V and 3 bases from J, the junction contained 8 bases not matched to a gene. The CDR3 spans 15 residues. This chain's CDR3 is CASSKDRGLKETQYF. The CDR3 DNA reads as TGTGCCAGCAGCAAGGACAGGGGCTTAAAAGAGACCCAGTACTTC.

This clonotype is a singleton in its sample. J is TRBJ1-1 and V is TRBV6-5; D possibly corresponds to TRBD1 (5 bases). Germline values: CDR1 MNHEY, CDR2 SVGAGI. The CDR3 loop spans 15 amino acids. V shed 5 bases and J shed 0 bases, with 13 bases lying between them. The CDR3 DNA reads as TGTGCCAGCAGTCCATTCGCAGGGTTGAACACTGAAGCTTTCTTT. Translation: CASSPFAGLNTEAFF.

As DNA, the CDR3 is TGTGCCAGCAGTAGGATAGGCACTGAAGCTTTCTTT. The encoded protein is CASSRIGTEAFF. The chain uses TRBV12-3 or TRBV12-4 and TRBJ1-1, with D unclear. CDR3 size: 12 residues. Trimming removed 5 bases from V and 4 bases from J, with 8 bases in between.

This clonotype showed up just a few times. This CDR3 is CASSLAPEAYEQYF. The DNA for the CDR3 is TGTGCCAGCAGCTTAGCACCCGAAGCCTACGAGCAGTACTTC. The chain recombines TRBV7-6 with TRBJ2-7, with D uncertain. V lost 0 bases to trimming and J lost 2 bases, with 8 bases between them. The CDR3 covers 14 residues. The germline V gene encodes CDR1 SGHVS and CDR2 FNYEAQ.

The chain employs TRBV27 and TRBJ1-1; 7 bases align to TRBD1. The CDR3 sequence is 12 residues long. V lost 5 bases to trimming and J lost 6 bases; unmatched junction nucleotides: 3. CDR1 and CDR2 from the germline V gene are MNHEY and SMNVEV (reference sequence). CDR3 bases: TGTGCCAGCAGTGACAGGGTCCCTGAAGCTTTCTTT. As protein: CASSDRVPEAFF.

The gene calls are TRBV19 and TRBJ1-6; D might be TRBD1 (6 bases). CDR1 is LNHDA and CDR2 is SQIVND in the germline V gene (reference sequence). The ends were cut back, 10 bases at V and 6 bases at J, with 19 bases in the middle. CDR3 size: 15 residues. CDR3 sequence (DNA): TGTGCCACCAACTCCAAACAGGGAACTAATTCACCCCTCCACTTT. Translated: CATNSKQGTNSPLHF.

The chain joins TRBV27 to TRBJ2-3; D is unclear. Looked up from germline, CDR1 is MNHEY and CDR2 is SMNVEV (reference sequence). The CDR3 covers 15 residues. V gave up 8 bases and J gave up 0 bases, with 15 bases separating them. The CDR3 protein is CASSKDGTSTDTQYF. Written as DNA, the CDR3 is TGTGCCAGCTCTAAGGACGGCACTAGCACAGATACGCAGTATTTT.

The V gene is TRBV29-1, the J gene TRBJ2-1; TRBD1 agrees at 11 bases. CDR1 SQVTM and CDR2 ANQGSEA come from the germline V gene. The CDR3 loop spans 14 amino acids. After removal of 4 bases from V and 6 bases from J, the junction contained 5 bases not matched to a gene. The CDR3 DNA reads as TGCAGCGTTGTGGGGACAGGGGGAATCAATGAGCAGTTCTTC. Its translation: CSVVGTGGINEQFF.

This clonotype is a singleton in its sample. The V gene is TRBV14, the J gene TRBJ2-5, with D maybe TRBD2 (6 bases). From germline, CDR1 is SGHDN and CDR2 FVKESK. The V and J ends lost 1 base and 1 base respectively, with 13 bases between them. This CDR3 is 16 amino acids long. CDR3 residues: CASSQAGEVPQETQYF. The CDR3 DNA sequence: TGTGCCAGCAGCCAAGCGGGAGAAGTACCCCAAGAGACCCAGTACTTC.